The clone carrying this TCR beta chain was counted many times. These data belong to a study of identical twins. V shed 2 bases, J shed 8 bases, and the junction held 7 bases outside the gene matches. The CDR3 loop spans 15 amino acids. In germline, CDR1 is LGHNA, CDR2 YSLEER. Addition of a universal primer site occurred through template switching, and cDNA carried unique molecular identifiers. TCRdb redid the calling of the 5' RACE reads with MiXCR, one entry per CDR3 protein. The sample lists under 800,000 distinct CDR3 sequences, around 20% seen once, with roughly 4.3% in the top ten. The same data also went into a second study, on T cells expressing NK-cell markers.

The chain couples TRBV4-3 to TRBJ2-1; 9 positions match TRBD2. The source is a woman younger than 35 in good health. The specimen was PBMCs. CDR3 nucleotides: TGCGCCAGCAGCCAACTCGCGGGAGGGCTTTATGAGCAGTTCTTC. Amino acid sequence: CASSQLAGGLYEQFF.